Presented here are 11 T cell receptor beta chains from one specimen sequenced in a study of T cell repertoires in cytomegalovirus infection. Via MiXCR, TCRdb re-called the reads, giving one row per CDR3 protein. The top ten clones hold approximately 7.6% of a sample with about 98,000 distinct CDR3 sequences, more than 15% of them seen once. Sequenced sample: PBMCs. The receptor set was obtained from a human donor in good health (CMV status not recorded). Some clones in this sample may be carry-over from other donors' samples.

The V gene is TRBV2, the J gene TRBJ1-5, with D maybe TRBD1 (6 bases). The length of the CDR3 is 14 residues. Looked up from germline, CDR1 is SNHLY and CDR2 is FYNNEI. Trimming took off 5 bases at V and 3 bases at J, with 11 bases between the two ends. The DNA for the CDR3 is TGTGCCAGCAGTCCGGGACACCTCAATCAGCCCCAGCATTTT. Protein product: CASSPGHLNQPQHF.

This chain joins TRBV5-1 and TRBJ1-1, with 10 positions matching TRBD1. This CDR3 comprises 16 residues. The J segment lost 2 bases and the V segment lost 5 bases, leaving 9 bases of the junction unmatched. Germline-derived CDR1 and CDR2 are SGHRS and YFSETQ. CDR3 DNA sequence: TGCGCCAGCAGACAGACAGGGGGCGGCACCAACACTGAAGCTTTCTTT. It codes for CASRQTGGGTNTEAFF.

The V call is TRBV29-1, the J call TRBJ1-5, with D possibly being TRBD1 (5 bases). Per the germline V gene, CDR1 is SQVTM and CDR2 is ANQGSEA. There are 14 residues in the CDR3. Trimming shortened V by 4 bases and J by 3 bases, and 13 bases separated the two germline ends. In nucleotides, the CDR3 is TGCAGCGTTGGTGACAGTACCTACAATCAGCCCCAGCATTTT. Translation: CSVGDSTYNQPQHF.

This clonotype was recorded at least ten times. This chain links TRBV7-2 with TRBJ1-2; D unresolved. The V gene lost 5 bases and the J gene lost 5 bases, with 12 bases spanning the gap. CDR1 is SGHTA and CDR2 is FQGNSA in the germline V gene. The length of the CDR3 is 13 residues. CDR3 sequence: CASSHSGGYGYTF. CDR3 nucleotides: TGTGCCAGCAGCCACTCCGGCGGTTATGGCTACACCTTC.

The V call is TRBV11-2, the J call TRBJ1-2; no definite D call. This CDR3 spans 14 amino acids. Looked up from germline, CDR1 is SGHAT and CDR2 is FQNNGV. V lost 5 bases and J 8 bases, leaving 18 bases between the germline ends. The CDR3 DNA reads TGTGCCAGCAGCCTTTGTCCCATGCCTATAGGCTACACCTTC. This codes for CASSLCPMPIGYTF.

This clonotype appeared many times. The chain joins TRBV7-9 to TRBJ2-2; the D is unclear. Trimming took 4 bases from V and 2 from J, leaving 8 bases between them. CDR1 SEHNR and CDR2 FQNEAQ come from the germline V gene (reference sequence). This CDR3 region has 14 residues. DNA for the CDR3: TGTGCCAGCAGCTCAAGGAGAAACACCGGGGAGCTGTTTTTT. This encodes CASSSRRNTGELFF.

This clonotype has a count of ten or more. V gene TRBV7-9 combines with J gene TRBJ2-3, with D uncertain. V gave up 2 bases and J gave up 3 bases, with 3 bases separating them. There are 12 residues in the CDR3. The germline V gene encodes CDR1 SEHNR and CDR2 FQNEAQ (reference sequence). Here the CDR3 DNA reads TGTGCCAGCAGCTTAATTACAGATACGCAGTATTTT. Its protein product is CASSLITDTQYF. Using reference TRBV7-9 and TRBJ2-3 for the parts outside the CDR3, the full variable domain is DTGVSQNPRHKITKRGQNVTFRCDPISEHNRLYWYRQTLGQGPEFLTYFQNEAQLEKSRLLSDRFSAERPKGSFSTLEIQRTEQGDSAMYLCASSLITDTQYFGPGTRLTVL.

For this clonotype: This could be a read error, since a much larger clone is one nucleotide away. The chain has TRBV14 and TRBJ1-1, with a possible D match to TRBD1 (6 bases). The length of the CDR3 is 14 residues. The V gene's germline CDR1 is SGHDN and CDR2 FVKESK. CDR3 residues: CSSSYGQKNTEAFF. The CDR3 DNA sequence: TGTTCCAGCAGCTACGGACAGAAGAACACTGAAGCTTTCTTT.

This clonotype was recorded many times. Germline and junction disagree at one end, which may indicate a read error. V and J are TRBV20-1 and TRBJ1-2; 7 positions agree with TRBD1. Germline V lookup: CDR1 DFQATT, CDR2 SNEGSKA (reference sequence). This CDR3 region has 13 residues. The CDR3 region is CSARRPTKGAEIF. DNA for the CDR3: TGCAGTGCTAGGCGACCCACCAAGGGGGCGGAGATCTTC.

Many counts were recorded for this clonotype. The chain combines TRBV7-3 with TRBJ2-1, with 8 bases aligning to TRBD2. Germline V lookup: CDR1 SGHTA, CDR2 FQGTGA. Losses at the gene ends were 8 bases for V and 9 bases for J; bases not matched to a gene: 6. The CDR3 spans 12 residues. For the CDR3, the DNA is TGTGCCAGCCGTACTAGCGGCGGTGAGCAGTTCTTC. Translation gives CASRTSGGEQFF.

As concerns this clonotype: A much larger clone sits a single nucleotide away, making a read error possible. This chain connects TRBV11-2 to TRBJ2-5, with D perhaps TRBD1 or TRBD2 (5 bases each). V was cut by 3 bases and J by 1 base, with 6 bases left in between. This CDR3 spans 13 amino acids. Germline values: CDR1 SGHAT, CDR2 FQNNGV. The CDR3 region is CASSFGTQETQYF. The CDR3 DNA reads as TGTGCCAGCAGCTTCGGGACCCAAGAGACCCAGTACTTC.